This TCR beta chain was sequenced for a study of T cells in Graves' hyperthyroidism and ophthalmopathy. Across the study: Before treatment of any kind, peripheral blood was taken at initial diagnosis. Findings and caveats of the study: Ophthalmopathy stood apart from stable hyperthyroidism in a 13 V-J model.

This clonotype was recorded at least ten times. The antigen remains undetermined. The TCR beta CDR3 regions underwent amplification using RNA transcripts as the source. HTBI primers were employed in a first-round RT-PCR of the TCR CDR3. MiXCR was run by TCRdb on the multiplex PCR reads, yielding one entry per CDR3 protein. The table shows roughly 180,000 distinct CDR3 sequences, with 15% to 20% occurring only once. Uncontrolled infection, other autoimmune disease, pregnancy or lactation excluded patients. The source material was blood. The receptor comes from a woman aged 50 to 65 with Graves' hyperthyroidism.

The CDR3 nucleotides read TGTGCCAGCAGCTACACACGAAACCACGAGCAGTACTTC. As protein: CASSYTRNHEQYF. The rearrangement uses TRBV13 and TRBJ2-7; D is unresolved. Trimming removed 4 bases from V and 5 bases from J, with 12 bases in between. Looked up from germline, CDR1 is PRHDT and CDR2 is FYEKMQ (reference sequence). The CDR3 consists of 13 residues.